This entry lists 25 T cell receptor beta chains sequenced from one sample in a study of shared clonotypes between healthy human individuals. TCRdb's table, derived via immunoSEQ multiplex PCR, lists solely in-frame clones and lacks some. Among about 980,000 clones listed, 76% were seen once. Sequencing was carried out using memory CD4+ T cells sorted from blood. Subset here: CD45RA-negative fraction. Receptors were obtained from a man aged 18 to 30 in good health.

This clone appeared a few times. DNA of the CDR3: TGTGCCAGTAGTGCAACTAGGTCAGATACGCAGTATTTT. It codes for CASSATRSDTQYF. This chain connects TRBV19 to TRBJ2-3, with D possibly TRBD2 on 5 matching bases. The germline V gene has CDR1 LNHDA and CDR2 SQIVND (reference sequence). The CDR3 totals 13 residues. V was cut by 5 bases and J by 4 bases, with 10 bases left in between.

Here the CDR3 reads CATSPSGLSGYTF. CDR3 coding DNA: TGTGCCACCAGCCCAAGTGGATTAAGTGGCTACACCTTC. The chain couples TRBV15 to TRBJ1-2, with no clear D. V was clipped by 5 bases and J by 7 bases, with 14 bases between them. The CDR3 consists of 13 residues. In germline, CDR1 is LNHNV, CDR2 YYDKDF (reference sequence).

The CDR3 protein is CASSLDEAGYTGELFF. The CDR3 coding sequence is TGTGCCAGCAGCTTGGATGAAGCGGGGTACACCGGGGAGCTGTTTTTT. V and J are TRBV5-4 and TRBJ2-2, with 7 bases lining up with TRBD2. Losses at the gene ends were 0 bases for V and 3 bases for J; bases not matched to a gene: 5. The CDR3 is made up of 16 amino acids. Germline V CDR1 and CDR2: SGHNT, YYREEE (reference sequence).

This rearrangement joins TRBV28 to TRBJ1-5; D remains ambiguous. CDR1 and CDR2 from the germline V gene are MDHEN and SYDVKM. The V end lost 3 bases, the J end lost 5 bases, and 11 bases lay between the germline ends. The CDR3 length is 14 residues. The CDR3 is CASSFGMGYQPQHF. CDR3 DNA sequence: TGTGCCAGCAGTTTTGGGATGGGTTATCAGCCCCAGCATTTT.

The rearrangement uses TRBV4-1 and TRBJ1-2, with 7 positions matching TRBD1. This CDR3 is built from 15 residues. Germline values: CDR1 MGHRA, CDR2 YSYEKL. V lost 1 base and J lost 3; bases outside the gene matches: 5. The DNA of the CDR3 is TGCGCCAGCAGCCAAGCGCCGGGACAGCACTATGGCTACACCTTC. Protein product: CASSQAPGQHYGYTF.

J is TRBJ2-1 and V is TRBV6-1, with 12 positions matching TRBD2. V lost 6 bases and J lost 4; bases outside the gene matches: 4. Germline values: CDR1 MNHNS, CDR2 SASEGT. The CDR3 totals 15 residues. The CDR3 protein is CASRLTSGGYNEQFF. DNA of the CDR3: TGTGCCAGCAGGCTTACTAGCGGGGGGTACAATGAGCAGTTCTTC.

V and J are TRBV5-4 and TRBJ2-4; D is tentatively TRBD1 or TRBD2 (6 bases each). With 0 bases removed from V and 8 bases from J, the gap between germline ends came to 12 bases. CDR3 size: 14 residues. Germline CDR1 is SGHNT and CDR2 is YYREEE (reference sequence). The CDR3 DNA sequence: TGTGCCAGCAGCTTGGCGGGGGCCGGTCACATTCAGTACTTC. It codes for CASSLAGAGHIQYF.

The chain couples TRBV6-6 to TRBJ1-2, with unresolved D. The length of the CDR3 is 12 residues. Looked up from germline, CDR1 is MNHNY and CDR2 is SVGAGI (reference sequence). V was shortened by 6 bases and J by 8 bases, with 13 bases between the two germline ends. The CDR3 region has the DNA TGTGCCAGCAGCCCCCGACTAGACGGCTACACCTTC. Protein: CASSPRLDGYTF.

The rearrangement joins TRBV18 to TRBJ2-7; tentative D call: TRBD2 (5 bases). V was cut by 0 bases and J by 3 bases, with 15 bases left in between. The CDR3 has 16 residues. Germline V lookup: CDR1 KGHSH, CDR2 LQKENI. CDR3 protein: CASSPPGAREFYEQYF. CDR3 DNA sequence: TGTGCCAGCTCACCACCGGGAGCGAGGGAATTCTACGAGCAGTACTTC.

The gene calls are TRBV30 and TRBJ1-5; unclear D gene. The ends were cut back, 1 base at V and 0 bases at J, with 4 bases in the middle. Germline V gene sequence: CDR1 GTSNPN, CDR2 SVGIG (reference sequence). The CDR3 contains 13 residues. The CDR3 sequence is CAWSGFSNQPQHF. CDR3 bases: TGTGCCTGGAGTGGATTTAGCAATCAGCCCCAGCATTTT.

V usage is TRBV7-8 and J usage is TRBJ2-3; 9 bases align to TRBD2. The CDR3 has 18 residues. V lost 5 bases to trimming and J lost 3 bases; unmatched junction nucleotides: 15. Germline V gene lookup returns CDR1 SGHVS and CDR2 FQNEAQ. The DNA for the CDR3 is TGTGCCAGCAGCGCCCTTCCCCTGACTAGCGGTGGAACAGATACGCAGTATTTT. The encoded protein is CASSALPLTSGGTDTQYF.

V is TRBV10-3 and J is TRBJ1-2; TRBD1 is a possible D gene (5 bases). The CDR3 runs 11 residues. The ends were cut back, 6 bases at V and 5 bases at J, with 7 bases in the middle. Germline values: CDR1 ENHRY, CDR2 SYGVKD. CDR3 coding DNA: TGTGCCATCAGCCAGGGTTATGGCTACACCTTC. This translates into CAISQGYGYTF.

As for this clone: Given a much more abundant clone one base away, this may be a read error. The V and J genes are TRBV30 and TRBJ2-5, with 9 bases matching TRBD1. The V and J ends lost 2 bases and 3 bases, in that order; junction bases with no gene match: 1. Looked up from germline, CDR1 is GTSNPN and CDR2 is SVGIG (reference sequence). The CDR3 spans 13 residues. DNA for the CDR3: TGTGCCTGGAGTACAGGGGGCGAAGAGACCCAGTACTTC. This translates into CAWSTGGEETQYF.

The chain recombines TRBV5-4 with TRBJ2-3; 8 bases fit TRBD2. Germline V gene lookup returns CDR1 SGHNT and CDR2 YYREEE (reference sequence). Losses at the gene ends were 1 base for V and 2 bases for J; bases not matched to a gene: 6. This CDR3 has 16 residues. The CDR3 coding sequence is TGTGCCAGCAGCTTGTTCTTAGCGGGGTACACAGATACGCAGTATTTT. Its translation: CASSLFLAGYTDTQYF.

This chain connects TRBV9 to TRBJ2-5; 9 bases are shared with TRBD2. The DNA end is a closer match to TRBJ2-7, so the J assignment may be wrong. The germline V gene has CDR1 SGDLS and CDR2 YYNGEE. The CDR3 spans 15 residues. The CDR3 sequence is CASSVVLAGGYEQYF. CDR3 nucleotide sequence: TGTGCCAGCAGCGTAGTACTAGCGGGCGGCTACGAGCAGTACTTC.

A single count supports this clone. CDR3 nucleotides: TGTGCCAGCAGCGCCCTCCATCAGCCCCAGCATTTT. This translates into CASSALHQPQHF. The chain uses TRBV9 and TRBJ1-5; no reliable D call. The CDR3 contains 12 residues. V was clipped by 3 bases and J by 5 bases, with 6 bases between them. Germline V gene lookup returns CDR1 SGDLS and CDR2 YYNGEE.

The chain employs TRBV19 and TRBJ1-2; D not certain. The germline gives CDR1 LNHDA, CDR2 SQIVND (reference sequence). The V end was cut by 1 base, the J end by 3 bases, with 6 bases between. The CDR3 is 13 amino acids. The CDR3 nucleotides are TGTGCCAGTAGTATAGGAACGGACTATGGCTACACCTTC. Residues: CASSIGTDYGYTF. The variable domain in full, with the rest retrieved from reference TRBV19 and TRBJ1-2, is DGGITQSPKYLFRKEGQNVTLSCEQNLNHDAMYWYRQDPGQGLRLIYYSQIVNDFQKGDIAEGYSVSREKKESFPLTVTSAQKNPTAFYLCASSIGTDYGYTFGSGTRLTVV.

Concerning this clone: A read error is the likely source, as a far larger clone sits one nucleotide away. V is TRBV5-1 and J is TRBJ2-7; D possibly matches TRBD1 or TRBD2 (5 bases each). Germline V CDR1 and CDR2: SGHRS, YFSETQ. This CDR3 contains 13 residues. This chain's CDR3 is CASSLVGTYGQYF. The CDR3 nucleotides read TGCGCCAGCAGCTTGGTCGGGACCTACGGGCAGTACTTC.

This clone has just one count. The rearrangement joins TRBV25-1 to TRBJ2-6; unclear D gene. The V end was cut by 5 bases, the J end by 2 bases, with 7 bases between. This CDR3 region has 14 residues. The germline V gene has CDR1 MGHDK and CDR2 SYGVNS. The DNA of the CDR3 is TGTGCCAGCAGTACTCGCGCTGGGGCCAACGTCCTGACTTTC. Its translation is CASSTRAGANVLTF.

The chain couples TRBV28 to TRBJ1-6, with 11 bases matching TRBD1. The length of the CDR3 is 16 residues. V gave up 3 bases and J gave up 6 bases; unmatched junction bases: 4. Per the germline V gene, CDR1 is MDHEN and CDR2 is SYDVKM. The chain's CDR3 is CASSLGTGGGNSPLHF. CDR3 coding DNA: TGTGCCAGCAGTTTGGGGACAGGGGGAGGTAATTCACCCCTCCACTTT. Using reference TRBV28 and TRBJ1-6 for the parts outside the CDR3, the full variable domain is DVKVTQSSRYLVKRTGEKVFLECVQDMDHENMFWYRQDPGLGLRLIYFSYDVKMKEKGDIPEGYSVSREKKERFSLILESASTNQTSMYLCASSLGTGGGNSPLHFGNGTRLTVT.

The chain recombines TRBV7-8 with TRBJ1-1; D ambiguous. This CDR3 is built from 14 residues. Per the germline V gene, CDR1 is SGHVS and CDR2 is FQNEAQ. The V gene lost 4 bases and the J gene lost 1 base, with 10 bases spanning the gap. The chain's CDR3 is CASSSIVSNTEAFF. The CDR3 bases are TGTGCCAGCAGCTCCATCGTTTCGAACACTGAAGCTTTCTTT.

In regard to this clone: A read error may explain this, as a much larger clone is one base away. At the DNA level, this CDR3 is encoded by other sequences in the same sample as well. The chain carries TRBV5-1 and TRBJ2-7, with TRBD1 matching 7 bases. The CDR3 runs 13 residues. The V gene's germline CDR1 is SGHRS and CDR2 YFSETQ. J lost 2 bases, V lost 2 bases, and 1 base had no gene match. The CDR3 sequence is CASSLDRAYEQYF. The CDR3 nucleotides are TGCGCCAGCAGCTTAGACAGGGCCTACGAGCAGTACTTC.

The chain carries TRBV29-1 and TRBJ1-1, with TRBD1 matching 7 bases. Germline V gene data show CDR1 as SQVTM and CDR2 as ANQGSEA. The CDR3 sequence is 11 residues long. The ends lost 5 bases at V and 7 bases at J; junction bases unmatched: 4. CDR3 loop: CSVLNRGEAFF. CDR3 DNA: TGCAGCGTTCTTAACAGGGGTGAAGCTTTCTTT. Full variable domain (missing parts from reference TRBV29-1 and TRBJ1-1): SAVISQKPSRDICQRGTSLTIQCQVDSQVTMMFWYRQQPGQSLTLIATANQGSEATYESGFVIDKFPISRPNLTFSTLTVSNMSPEDSSIYLCSVLNRGEAFFGQGTRLTVV.

The rearrangement joins TRBV11-2 to TRBJ2-5; D remains unclear. The CDR3 totals 13 residues. Germline-derived CDR1 and CDR2 are SGHAT and FQNNGV. V was cut by 3 bases and J by 7 bases, with 12 bases left in between. CDR3 nucleotides: TGTGCCAGCAGCTTGGTTCTAGTTGGGACCCAGTACTTC. This gives the protein CASSLVLVGTQYF.

The genes are TRBV7-9 and TRBJ1-1; D is perhaps TRBD1 (5 bases). The CDR3 sequence is 17 residues long. Germline CDR1 SEHNR, CDR2 FQNEAQ (reference sequence). Trimming removed 1 base at V and 3 bases at J, with 18 bases between. The CDR3 region has the DNA TGTGCCAGCAGCTTAGGGGGTTTTTGGACAAGAGACACTGAAGCTTTCTTT. It encodes CASSLGGFWTRDTEAFF.